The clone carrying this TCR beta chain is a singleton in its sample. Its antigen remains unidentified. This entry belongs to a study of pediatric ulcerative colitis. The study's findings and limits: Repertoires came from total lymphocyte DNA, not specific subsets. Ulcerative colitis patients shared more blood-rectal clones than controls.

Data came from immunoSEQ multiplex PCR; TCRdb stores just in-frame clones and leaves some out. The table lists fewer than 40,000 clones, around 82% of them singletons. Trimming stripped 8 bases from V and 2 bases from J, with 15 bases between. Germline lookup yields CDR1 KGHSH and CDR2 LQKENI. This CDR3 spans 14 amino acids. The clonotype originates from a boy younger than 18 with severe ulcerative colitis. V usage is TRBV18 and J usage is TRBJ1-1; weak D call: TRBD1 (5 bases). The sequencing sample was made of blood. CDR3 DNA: TGTGCCAGCGGTATAGTAGGGGTCAACACTGAAGCTTTCTTT. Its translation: CASGIVGVNTEAFF.